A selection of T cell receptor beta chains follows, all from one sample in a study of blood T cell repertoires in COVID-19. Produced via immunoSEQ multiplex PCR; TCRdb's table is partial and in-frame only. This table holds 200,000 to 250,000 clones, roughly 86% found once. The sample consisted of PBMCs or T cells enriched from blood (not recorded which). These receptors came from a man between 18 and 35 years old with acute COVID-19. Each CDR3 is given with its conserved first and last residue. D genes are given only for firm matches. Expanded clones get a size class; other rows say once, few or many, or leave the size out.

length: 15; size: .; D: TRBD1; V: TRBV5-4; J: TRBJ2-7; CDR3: CASSLAGTGRYEQYF; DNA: TGTGCCAGCAGCTTGGCCGGGACAGGGCGATACGAGCAGTACTTC
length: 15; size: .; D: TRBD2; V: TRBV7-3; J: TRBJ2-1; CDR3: CASSLLAGGYNEQFF; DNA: TGTGCCAGCAGCCTACTAGCGGGAGGGTACAATGAGCAGTTCTTC
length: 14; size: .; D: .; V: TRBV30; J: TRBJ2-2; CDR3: CAWSQRAGTGELFF; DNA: TGTGCCTGGAGTCAAAGGGCGGGCACCGGGGAGCTGTTTTTT
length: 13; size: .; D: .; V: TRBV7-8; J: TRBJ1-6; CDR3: CASSGTSGSPLHF; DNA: TGTGCCAGCAGTGGGACAAGTGGTTCACCCCTCCACTTT
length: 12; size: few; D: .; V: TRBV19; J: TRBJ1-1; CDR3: CASRSGNTEAFF; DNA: TGTGCCAGTAGATCGGGGAACACTGAAGCTTTCTTT
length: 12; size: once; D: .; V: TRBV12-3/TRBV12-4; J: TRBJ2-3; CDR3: CASRESTDTQYF; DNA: TGTGCCAGCAGAGAGAGCACAGATACGCAGTATTTT
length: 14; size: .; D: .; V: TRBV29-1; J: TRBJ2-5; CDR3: CSVESAAAGETQYF; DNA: TGCAGCGTTGAATCGGCCGCAGCGGGAGAGACCCAGTACTTC
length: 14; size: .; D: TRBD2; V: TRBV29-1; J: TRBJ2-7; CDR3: CSVEAGTNSYEQYF; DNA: TGCAGCGTTGAAGCAGGGACTAACTCCTACGAGCAGTACTTC
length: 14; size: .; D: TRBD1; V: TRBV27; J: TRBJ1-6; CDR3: CASSRTGSNSPLHF; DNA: TGTGCCAGCAGTAGGACAGGGTCGAATTCACCCCTCCACTTT
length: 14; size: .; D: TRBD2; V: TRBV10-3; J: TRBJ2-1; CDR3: CAIRGTAGGDEQFF; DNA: TGTGCCATCAGGGGTACGGCGGGAGGGGATGAGCAGTTCTTC
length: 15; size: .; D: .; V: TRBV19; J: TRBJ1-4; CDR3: CASQEGPGRNEKLFF; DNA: TGTGCCAGCCAGGAGGGCCCAGGGCGGAATGAAAAACTGTTTTTT
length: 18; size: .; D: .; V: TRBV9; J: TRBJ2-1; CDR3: CASSVGVSGWELVNEQFF; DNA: TGTGCCAGCAGCGTAGGGGTGTCCGGGTGGGAGCTGGTCAATGAGCAGTTCTTC
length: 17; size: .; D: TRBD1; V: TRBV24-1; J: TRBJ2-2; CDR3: CATSDPTGTGSTGELFF; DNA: TGTGCCACCAGTGATCCAACCGGGACAGGGAGCACCGGGGAGCTGTTTTTT
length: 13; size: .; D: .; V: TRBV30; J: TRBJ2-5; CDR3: CAWSPLAGETQYF; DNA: TGTGCCTGGAGTCCTCTTGCGGGGGAGACCCAGTACTTC
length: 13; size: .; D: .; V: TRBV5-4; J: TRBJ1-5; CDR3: CASSSGFNQPQHF; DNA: TGTGCCAGCAGCTCGGGATTTAATCAGCCCCAGCATTTT
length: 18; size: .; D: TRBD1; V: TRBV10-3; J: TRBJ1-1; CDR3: CAISESSDRARGRAEAFF; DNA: TGTGCCATCAGTGAGTCCAGCGACAGGGCCAGGGGGCGGGCTGAAGCTTTCTTT
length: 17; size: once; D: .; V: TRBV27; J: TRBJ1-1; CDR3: CASSLSVKYSLDTEAFF; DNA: TGTGCCAGCAGTTTAAGTGTGAAATACTCCCTTGACACTGAAGCTTTCTTT
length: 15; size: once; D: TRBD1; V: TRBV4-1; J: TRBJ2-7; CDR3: CASSLGGQGPYEQYF; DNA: TGCGCCAGCAGCCTGGGGGGACAGGGCCCCTACGAGCAGTACTTC
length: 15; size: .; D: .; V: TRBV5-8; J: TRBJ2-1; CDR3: CASSSTPLSYNEQFF; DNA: TGTGCCAGCAGTTCGACTCCACTCTCCTACAATGAGCAGTTCTTC
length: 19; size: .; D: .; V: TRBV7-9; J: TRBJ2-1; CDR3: CASSNVFYIQGRGRDEQFF; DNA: TGTGCCAGCAGCAACGTTTTCTATATACAGGGAAGGGGCCGGGATGAGCAGTTCTTC
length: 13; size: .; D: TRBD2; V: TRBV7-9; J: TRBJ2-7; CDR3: CASGASGRYEQYF; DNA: TGTGCCAGCGGGGCTAGCGGTAGATACGAGCAGTACTTC
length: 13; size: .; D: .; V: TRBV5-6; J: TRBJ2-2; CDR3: CASSRINTGELFF; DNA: TGTGCCAGCAGCCGTATTAACACCGGGGAGCTGTTTTTT
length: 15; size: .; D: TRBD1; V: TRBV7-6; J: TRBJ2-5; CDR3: CASSSAGQAGETQYF; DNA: TGTGCCAGCAGCTCCGCCGGACAGGCCGGAGAGACCCAGTACTTC
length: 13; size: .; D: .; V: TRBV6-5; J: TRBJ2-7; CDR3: CASSYSVSYEQYF; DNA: TGTGCCAGCAGTTACTCAGTGAGTTACGAGCAGTACTTC
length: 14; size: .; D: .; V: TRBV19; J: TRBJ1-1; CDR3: CASQATGRGTEAFF; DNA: TGTGCCAGTCAGGCTACAGGGAGGGGCACTGAAGCTTTCTTT
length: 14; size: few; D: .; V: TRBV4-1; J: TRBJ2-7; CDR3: CASSQDLQPYEQYF; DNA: TGCGCCAGCAGCCAAGACCTACAGCCATACGAGCAGTACTTC
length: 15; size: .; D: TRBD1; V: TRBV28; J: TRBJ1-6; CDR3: CASSLDRVWGSPLHF; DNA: TGTGCCAGCAGTTTAGACAGGGTTTGGGGTTCACCCCTCCACTTT
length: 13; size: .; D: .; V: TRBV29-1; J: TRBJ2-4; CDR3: CSATQAVQNIQYF; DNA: TGCAGCGCCACACAGGCGGTCCAAAACATTCAGTACTTC
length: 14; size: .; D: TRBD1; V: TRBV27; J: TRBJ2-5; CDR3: CASRIQGARETQYF; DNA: TGTGCCAGCAGGATCCAGGGGGCTAGGGAGACCCAGTACTTC
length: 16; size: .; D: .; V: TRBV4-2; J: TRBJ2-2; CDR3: CASSQEAAGNTGELFF; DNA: TGTGCCAGCAGCCAAGAGGCTGCGGGAAACACCGGGGAGCTGTTTTTT
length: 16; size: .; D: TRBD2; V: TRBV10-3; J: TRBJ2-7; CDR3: CAISESGTSGNYEQYF; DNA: TGTGCCATCAGTGAGTCAGGGACTAGCGGGAATTACGAGCAGTACTTC
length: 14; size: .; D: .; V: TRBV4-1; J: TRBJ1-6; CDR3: CASRAWGDNSPLHF; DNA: TGCGCCAGCAGGGCGTGGGGGGATAATTCACCCCTCCACTTT
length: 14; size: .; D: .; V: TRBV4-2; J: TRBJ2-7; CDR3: CASSLEPGGYEQYF; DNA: TGTGCCAGCAGCCTCGAGCCAGGAGGCTACGAGCAGTACTTC
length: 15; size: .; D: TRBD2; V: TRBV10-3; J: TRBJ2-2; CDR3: CAISASSGRAGELFF; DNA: TGTGCCATCAGTGCGAGTAGCGGGAGGGCCGGGGAGCTGTTTTTT
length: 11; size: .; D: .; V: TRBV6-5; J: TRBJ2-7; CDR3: CASSYLSEQYF; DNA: TGTGCCAGCAGTTACTTATCCGAGCAGTACTTC
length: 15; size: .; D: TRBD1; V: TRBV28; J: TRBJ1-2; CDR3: CASSLGTGGPYGYTF; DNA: TGTGCCAGCAGTTTAGGTACAGGGGGCCCCTATGGCTACACCTTC
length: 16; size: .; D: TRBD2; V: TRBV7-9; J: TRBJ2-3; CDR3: CASSLNLLAGQDTQYF; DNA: TGTGCCAGCAGCTTAAATCTACTAGCGGGACAAGATACGCAGTATTTT
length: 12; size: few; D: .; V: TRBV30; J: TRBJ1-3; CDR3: CAWSPSGNTIYF; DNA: TGTGCCTGGAGCCCTTCTGGAAACACCATATATTTT
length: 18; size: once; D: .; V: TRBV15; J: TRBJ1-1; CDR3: CATSRDREPPVKRTEAFF; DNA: TGTGCCACCAGCAGAGATCGGGAGCCGCCGGTGAAACGGACTGAAGCTTTCTTT
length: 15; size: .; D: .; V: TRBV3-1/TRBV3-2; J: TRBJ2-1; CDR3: CASSPQGSSYNEQFF; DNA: TGTGCCAGCAGCCCGCAGGGGAGCTCCTACAATGAGCAGTTCTTC
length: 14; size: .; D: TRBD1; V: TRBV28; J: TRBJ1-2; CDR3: CASSFLDRVHGYTF; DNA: TGTGCCAGCAGTTTCCTCGACAGGGTACATGGCTACACCTTC
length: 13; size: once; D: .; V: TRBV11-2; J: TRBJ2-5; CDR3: CASSLSREETQYF; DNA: TGTGCCAGCAGCTTAAGCAGGGAAGAGACCCAGTACTTC
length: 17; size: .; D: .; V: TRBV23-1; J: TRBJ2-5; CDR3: CASSQKRSRAHVETQYF; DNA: TGCGCCAGCAGTCAAAAGCGGTCAAGGGCGCATGTGGAGACCCAGTACTTC
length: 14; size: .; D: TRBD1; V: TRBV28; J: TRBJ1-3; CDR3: CASSPDRAGNTIYF; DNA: TGTGCCAGCAGTCCCGACAGGGCCGGAAACACCATATATTTT
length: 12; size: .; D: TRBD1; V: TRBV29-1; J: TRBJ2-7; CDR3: CSVWDRGHEQYF; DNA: TGCAGCGTCTGGGACAGGGGCCACGAGCAGTACTTC
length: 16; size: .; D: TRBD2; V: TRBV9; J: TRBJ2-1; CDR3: CASSARPTSEYNEQFF; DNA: TGTGCCAGCAGCGCCCGGCCTACTAGCGAATACAATGAGCAGTTCTTC
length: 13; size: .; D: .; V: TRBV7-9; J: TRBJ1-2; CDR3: CAGGRGDGYGYTF; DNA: TGTGCCGGTGGGAGGGGTGACGGCTATGGCTACACCTTC
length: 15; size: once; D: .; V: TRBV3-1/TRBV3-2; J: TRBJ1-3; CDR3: CASSQAKTAGNTIYF; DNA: TGTGCCAGCAGCCAAGCGAAGACAGCTGGAAACACCATATATTTT
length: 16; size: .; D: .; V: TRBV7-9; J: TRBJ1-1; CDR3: CASSGGLMKGNTEAFF; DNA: TGTGCCAGCAGCGGAGGGCTGATGAAGGGGAACACTGAAGCTTTCTTT